The T cell receptor beta chain described here comes from a study of cytomegalovirus exposure and HLA in healthy donors (dated by TCRdb to the late 2010s). About the full investigation: An earlier analysis of 587 of the donors reported 250 to 350 Gb of sequence data and 100 million to 140 million unique TCR beta sequences from 150 million to 200 million T cells. An early release that covered roughly 600 HLA-typed donors contained 250 to 350 gigabases of sequencing data and about 93 million unique TCR sequences. Of the approximately 370 genotyped donors, 65% to 90% were placed in the genetic ancestry cluster associated with self-reported Caucasian donors. The study aimed to test whether signatures of past pathogen exposure could be identified by cataloging public T cell receptors. Using immunosequencing, the study profiled T cell repertoires from 500 to 800 subjects and related those repertoires to cytomegalovirus serostatus. Along with the approximately 600-subject first cohort, a separate validation cohort of over a hundred different subjects was used. To predict cytomegalovirus infection status, the study combined high-throughput TCR immunosequencing, statistical association of individual TCRs with disease status, and machine learning. To study patterns of TCR occurrence, a later analysis re-analyzed previously published TCR beta repertoires from around 700 donors and added high-resolution HLA genotyping. Rather than drawing on any new phenotypic data, the later analysis identified candidate immune exposures from TCR beta sequences and the way those sequences occurred across donors. To decide whether each TCR beta V gene segment behaved as functional or pseudogenic, an earlier analysis of 587 of the donors relied on high-throughput TCR beta sequencing. Alongside the repertoire data, information on donor age, sex, ethnicity and CMV serostatus was compiled. In a later genetic analysis, genome-wide SNP genotypes for about 55% of the roughly 700 donors were used, and that subset was treated as a discovery cohort. Every repertoire in the discovery cohort had been generated on one and the same sequencing platform. Class I and class II HLA loci were covered by the typing at four-digit resolution. Typing coverage varied by locus: roughly 620-630 donors for A, B, C, DRB1 and DQB1; some 520 for DQA1; around 570 for DPA1; 450 to 480 for DPB1. Roughly 5 DR-DQ haplotypes were handled as single units for association and clustering, since linkage in the cohort was strong. Across approximately 400 genotyped donors of the cohort, an average of approximately 220,000 unique TCR beta nucleotide sequences per donor were sequenced, and roughly a sixth of those sequences were non-productive.

Study-wide findings and limitations: The sequencing pipeline was judged likely to have produced a cluster of highly shared sequence variants as a technical artifact. A later analysis reported that several top co-occurrence clusters appeared linked to parvovirus B19, influenza, CMV and Epstein-Barr virus. Because the 87-base-pair reads could not distinguish some IMGT-functional V segments, including TRBV6-2 and TRBV6-3, those segments were excluded. Most CMV-associated TCR beta chains appeared to be HLA-restricted in a later analysis, and the HLA associations seemed to be driven largely by CMV exposure. In a later analysis, the rate of TCR association differed among HLA loci, with DRB1 alleles having the most associated TCRs and HLA-C alleles having the fewest. A further reported finding was that TCR beta sequences accurately predicted the HLA-A and HLA-B alleles for most subjects in the first cohort. Presence/absence analyses assumed roughly uniform sequencing depth across donors, an assumption that may not hold. HLA typing was unavailable for some donors at each locus, so association tests used only the typed subset. A few of the identified cytomegalovirus-associated TCR beta chains were confirmed in vitro to be specific for cytomegalovirus antigens. A later analysis associated approximately 17,000 TCR beta sequences with specific HLA alleles at a false discovery rate of 0.05. The classifier was reported to diagnose cytomegalovirus status with high specificity and sensitivity in both the original cohort and the validation cohort. Because counts were too low, seventeen rarely observed V segments, including chromosome 9 orphons, were left out of the earlier analysis of some 640 of the donors. When HLA alleles, especially DR and DQ, strongly co-occurred, attributing TCR associations to individual alleles was difficult. Linkage disequilibrium might explain the correlated functional status among segregating V segments, but an unknown experimental factor could not be excluded. Only TCR beta chains were sequenced in this cohort, and the absence of alpha or paired-chain data limited detectable features. In the study, 150 to 200 TCR beta chains were listed as associated with cytomegalovirus. Compared with the approximately 720-donor mean, donors in an Asian-associated ancestry cluster had fewer N-insertions in productive TCRs, according to a later genetic analysis. An association between a missense DCLRE1C variant and V-gene and J-gene trimming of TCR beta chains was found in a later genetic analysis and replicated in an independent cohort. Broadly in line with IMGT annotations, most TCR beta V segments showed up in productive rearrangements about 87% or about 30% of the time in an earlier analysis of roughly 590 of the donors. Compared with equally common non-associated chains, HLA-associated TCR beta chains in a later analysis were more clonally expanded and had lower generation probabilities. For the cohort, immune exposure information was limited to CMV serostatus. The authors suggested that the approach could potentially be generalized to other disease states and immunological phenotypes. Most TCR sequences were observed very rarely across donors, whereas some public TCRs were present in many individuals.

A note on this clone: The antigen this receptor binds is unknown. Base-call qualities are not available, and no considerably larger clone is one nucleotide away.

In total, about 650 healthy bone marrow donors made up the cohort. At the time of sampling, all cohort members were nominally healthy, though unrecorded immune exposures were likely present. The donor tested CMV seropositive and was one of the 289 seropositive cohort members. A peripheral blood sample was collected from each donor, and TCR beta sequencing was performed on peripheral blood mononuclear cells. Genomic DNA extraction from the blood cell samples was performed with the Qiagen DNeasy Blood Extraction Kit. Libraries were constructed by the immunoSEQ multiplex PCR assay. The multiplex PCR relied on a mix of 60 forward primers for TCR Vbeta segments and 13 reverse primers for TCR Jbeta segments. The CDR3 region of rearranged TCR beta genes was amplified from genomic DNA with a multiplex PCR assay. Amplified TCR beta libraries were sequenced as 87-base-pair reads on the Illumina HiSeq System. Per the source publication's procedure: A later analysis tallied some 79 million unique TCR beta chains across the approximately 670 repertoires, and around 9.9 million of those chains were shared by two or more donors. Raw reads were error-corrected and collapsed into unique sequences with a nearest-neighbor algorithm that merged closely related sequences to remove PCR and sequencing errors. V, D and J gene segments were assigned by aligning CDR3 sequences to IMGT reference sequences. For a sequence to be retained, at least a six-nucleotide match to both a V gene segment and a J gene segment was required. A rearrangement counted as productive if the CDR3 had no stop codons and remained in frame with V and J, and every other rearrangement counted as non-productive. Following IMGT convention, CDR3 was defined as the stretch from the second conserved V-encoded cysteine to the conserved J-encoded phenylalanine. The earlier analysis of about 620 of the donors excluded sequences that lacked an unambiguous match to a single V gene segment. In an earlier analysis of 587 of the donors, a V segment was called functional when productive rearrangements were above 56.7%, and segregating when the standard deviation between donors exceeded 5%. A statistical classification framework was built for diagnosing cytomegalovirus status from the catalog of TCR beta chain sequences. In a later analysis, TCR nucleotide sequences were compared against IMGT/GENE-DB human TR gene sequences so that V and J genes could be assigned. The TCRdist pipeline was used in a later analysis to assign CDR3 sequences and most-parsimonious VDJ recombination scenarios. In a later analysis, each TCR beta chain was defined by its CDR3 amino acid sequence together with its V-gene family, and reads lacking a unique V-gene family were excluded. To address suspected cross-contamination and a sequencing artifact, a later analysis removed a few hundred highly shared, low-generation-probability nucleotide sequences. For each public chain, a later analysis derived a clonal expansion index from normalized ranks of inferred template counts within each repertoire. In a later analysis, generation probabilities were computed using a VDJ recombination model fitted to out-of-frame rearrangements, and the results were checked against IGoR. In a later analysis, TCR-TCR, TCR-HLA and TCR-CMV co-occurrence was scored with hypergeometric tests, and a repertoire-size bias correction was applied to TCR pairs. A later analysis estimated false discovery rates by permuting HLA or CMV assignments 20 times. In a later analysis, co-occurring TCRs were grouped using DBSCAN, and TCRdist sequence similarity was added for clustering within HLA-allele-positive subsets. For co-occurrence clustering, repertoires with fewer than 30,000 or more than 120,000 public chains were excluded, along with 4 to 6 repertoires with anomalous nucleotide sharing. Not all clones reach the TCRdb copy of this immuneACCESS table, which keeps in-frame sequences only. Checked studies attribute under half of the gap to unresolved V genes and leave the rest unexplained. V and J calls and clone size follow that table, whereas D and trimming were derived from the DNA. The sample has around 100,000 clones on record, more than 75% of them singletons. The ten biggest clones cover 3% to 4.5% of the sample.

The CDR3 runs 19 residues from the cysteine to the phenylalanine. The read is trimmed to its CDR3 DNA, 57 bases read in frame from base 1. The germline V gene provides CDR1 MNHNS and CDR2 SASEGT. Cut back by 0 bases and 6 bases, the V and J ends lie 24 bases apart. The sequenced sample was PBMCs. The receptor was isolated from a woman aged 45-65 years in good health and CMV-seropositive. Recombination connected TRBV6-1 to TRBJ1-5, with the D segment identity uncertain. The CDR3 reads CASSEAPGPIDYTRQPQHF. The bases are TGTGCCAGCAGTGAAGCCCCAGGCCCGATCGATTATACCCGTCAGCCCCAGCATTTT.